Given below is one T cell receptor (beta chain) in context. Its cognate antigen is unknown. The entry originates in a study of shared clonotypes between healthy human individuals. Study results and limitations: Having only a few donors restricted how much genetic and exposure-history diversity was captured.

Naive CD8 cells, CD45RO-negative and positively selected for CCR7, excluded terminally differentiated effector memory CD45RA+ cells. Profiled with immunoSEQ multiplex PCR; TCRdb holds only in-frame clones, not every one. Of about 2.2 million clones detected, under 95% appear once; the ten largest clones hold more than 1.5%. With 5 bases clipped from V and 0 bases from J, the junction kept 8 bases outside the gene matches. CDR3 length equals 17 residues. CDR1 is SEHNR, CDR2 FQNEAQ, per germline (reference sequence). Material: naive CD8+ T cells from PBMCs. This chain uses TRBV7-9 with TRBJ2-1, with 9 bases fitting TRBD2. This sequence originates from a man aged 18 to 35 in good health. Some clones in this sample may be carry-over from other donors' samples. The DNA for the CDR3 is TGTGCCAGCAGCCGGACTAGCGCCGTCGTCTCCTACAATGAGCAGTTCTTC. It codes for CASSRTSAVVSYNEQFF.